This T cell receptor (beta chain) was obtained from a study of vaccination effects on CD4 cells after COVID-19. Assay used: immunoSEQ multiplex PCR; TCRdb lists only in-frame clones, some missing. The sample contains approximately 29,000 clones, about 70% of which appear only once. Sequencing followed a ViraFEST assay step that expanded antigen-specific CD4+ T cells with viral peptide pools. Following a 10-day culture, CD4+ T cells were purified. Participants were given two doses of BNT162b2 or mRNA-1273 vaccine. In this sample, this clone turned up once. Its antigen is not known. The clonotype was recovered from a human donor who received a COVID-19 vaccine. The specimen was CD4+ T cells from PBMCs cultured with HCoV-NL63 spike peptides, collected after COVID-19 vaccination.

CDR3 DNA sequence: TGTGCCACAACGACCGTGGCAAACACCATATATTTT. It is translated as CATTTVANTIYF. J is TRBJ1-3 and V is TRBV6-5; D gene uncertain. Germline values: CDR1 MNHEY, CDR2 SVGAGI. The CDR3 is made up of 12 amino acids. V was pared by 10 bases and J by 6 bases, with 13 bases between.